The clone carrying this T cell receptor beta chain was seen repeatedly, ten times or more. The target antigen is unknown. Ophthalmopathy donors showed moderate-to-severe activity, CAS ≥3, NOSPECS ≥4 and a duration under 3 months. The data are from a study of Graves' ophthalmopathy and Graves' hyperthyroidism. Study-wide results and limits: Ophthalmopathy progression prediction by the model yielded a sensitivity of more than 60% and a specificity of approximately 77%. Blood also held most thyroid clonotypes expanded above 0.001 frequency. Discrimination between ophthalmopathy and stable hyperthyroidism by a 13-signature model showed approximately 89% sensitivity and 70% to 82% specificity.

For repertoire sequencing, the TCR beta CDR3 regions were amplified from RNA transcripts. RT-PCR in the first round used HTBI primers; a second-round multiplex PCR followed. TCRdb called the multiplex PCR reads again in MiXCR, with one record for every CDR3 protein. The table shows 650,000 to 800,000 distinct CDR3 sequences, with just over 40% occurring only once. The sequenced material came from peripheral blood. The TCR sequence derives from an adult man with Graves' ophthalmopathy.

CDR3 in DNA: TGTGCCAGCAGCACACCCGAGAGGCCCACAGGACTAGCGGGAAGTTACGAGCAGTACTTC. This translates into CASSTPERPTGLAGSYEQYF. The chain uses TRBV7-9 and TRBJ2-7, with 12 bases lining up with TRBD2. Trimming took 5 bases from V and 4 from J; bases not matched to a gene: 21. Per germline, CDR1 SEHNR and CDR2 FQNEAQ (reference sequence). The CDR3 is 20 amino acids.